The T cell receptor beta chain under discussion was sequenced for a study of cytomegalovirus exposure and HLA in healthy donors. Study context: Per a later analysis, the roughly 700 first-cohort and some 110 validation repertoires shared one platform.

The count of this clone is one. Measured with immunoSEQ multiplex PCR; TCRdb has only the in-frame clones, and not every one. The sample contains around 250,000 clones, 90% of which appear only once. The CDR3 sequence is 12 residues long. The V and J ends lost 4 bases and 6 bases, in that order; junction bases with no gene match: 4. Germline loops: CDR1 SGHDT, CDR2 YYEEEE. The V and J genes are TRBV5-6 and TRBJ2-7; 7 bases line up with TRBD1. The sequencing sample was made of PBMCs. This clonotype was obtained from a woman in her late teens or twenties in good health and CMV-seronegative. CDR3 in DNA: TGTGCCAGCAGCGGAACAGGGGCCGAGCAGTACTTC. Amino acids: CASSGTGAEQYF.